This T cell receptor beta chain originates from a study of blood T cell repertoires in COVID-19. The CDR3 is 15 residues long. With V trimmed by 4 bases and J by 4 bases, 7 bases remained unmatched. Germline-derived CDR1 and CDR2 are SGDLS and YYNGEE. Clones were read by immunoSEQ multiplex PCR, and TCRdb kept only the in-frame ones, dropping some. In the table there are 170,000 or so clones, around nine tenths of which are singletons. This chain uses TRBV9 with TRBJ1-4, with TRBD1 matching 7 bases. This receptor was taken from a man aged 50 or older with acute or convalescent COVID-19. Input material: peripheral blood. CDR3 sequence (DNA): TGTGCCAGCAGCCACCCCCGGGACAGTAATGAAAAACTGTTTTTT. Translating gives CASSHPRDSNEKLFF.